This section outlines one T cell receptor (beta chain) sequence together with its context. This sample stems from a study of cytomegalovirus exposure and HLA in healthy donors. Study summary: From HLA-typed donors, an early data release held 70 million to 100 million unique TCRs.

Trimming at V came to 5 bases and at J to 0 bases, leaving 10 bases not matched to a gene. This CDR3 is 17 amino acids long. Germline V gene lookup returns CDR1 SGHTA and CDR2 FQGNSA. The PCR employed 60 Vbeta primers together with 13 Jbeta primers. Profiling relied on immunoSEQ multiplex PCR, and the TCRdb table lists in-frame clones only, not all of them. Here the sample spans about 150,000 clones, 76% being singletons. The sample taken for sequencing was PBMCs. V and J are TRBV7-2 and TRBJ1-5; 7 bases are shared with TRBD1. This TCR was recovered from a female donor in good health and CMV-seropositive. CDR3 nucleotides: TGTGCCAGCAGCGTGACAGGGTGGATCTATAGCAATCAGCCCCAGCATTTT. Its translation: CASSVTGWIYSNQPQHF.